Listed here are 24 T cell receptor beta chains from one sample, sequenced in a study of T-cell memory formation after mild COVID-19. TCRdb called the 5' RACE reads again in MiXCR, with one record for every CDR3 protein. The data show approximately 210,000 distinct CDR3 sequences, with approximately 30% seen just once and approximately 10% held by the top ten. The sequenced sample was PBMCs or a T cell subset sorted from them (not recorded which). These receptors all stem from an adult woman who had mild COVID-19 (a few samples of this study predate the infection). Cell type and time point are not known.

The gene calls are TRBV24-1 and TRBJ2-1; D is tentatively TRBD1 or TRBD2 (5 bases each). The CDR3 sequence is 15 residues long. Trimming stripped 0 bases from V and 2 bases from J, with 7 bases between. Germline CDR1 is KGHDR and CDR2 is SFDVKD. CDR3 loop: CATSDLGGPYNEQFF. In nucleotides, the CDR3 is TGTGCCACCAGTGATTTGGGGGGACCCTACAATGAGCAGTTCTTC.

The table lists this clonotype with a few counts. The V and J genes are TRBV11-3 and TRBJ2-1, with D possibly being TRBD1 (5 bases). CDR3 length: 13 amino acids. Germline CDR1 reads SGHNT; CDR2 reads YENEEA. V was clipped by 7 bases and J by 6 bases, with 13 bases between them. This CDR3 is CASTPDSVNEQFF. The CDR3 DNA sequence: TGTGCCAGCACCCCAGACAGCGTCAATGAGCAGTTCTTC.

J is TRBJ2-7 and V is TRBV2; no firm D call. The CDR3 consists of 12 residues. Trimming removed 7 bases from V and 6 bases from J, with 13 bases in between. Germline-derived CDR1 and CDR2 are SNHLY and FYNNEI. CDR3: CASKELVGEQYF. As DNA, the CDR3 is TGTGCCAGCAAAGAATTAGTGGGCGAGCAGTACTTC. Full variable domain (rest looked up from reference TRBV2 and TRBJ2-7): EPEVTQTPSHQVTQMGQEVILRCVPISNHLYFYWYRQILGQKVEFLVSFYNNEISEKSEIFDDQFSVERPDGSNFTLKIRSTKLEDSAMYFCASKELVGEQYFGPGTRLTVT.

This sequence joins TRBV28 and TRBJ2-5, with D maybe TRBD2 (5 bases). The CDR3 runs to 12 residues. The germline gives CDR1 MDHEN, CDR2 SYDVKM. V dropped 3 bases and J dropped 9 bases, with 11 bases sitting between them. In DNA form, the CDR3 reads TGTGCCAGCAGTTTGGCCGGCGGGCCCCAGTACTTC. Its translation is CASSLAGGPQYF. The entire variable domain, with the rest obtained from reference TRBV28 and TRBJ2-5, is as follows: DVKVTQSSRYLVKRTGEKVFLECVQDMDHENMFWYRQDPGLGLRLIYFSYDVKMKEKGDIPEGYSVSREKKERFSLILESASTNQTSMYLCASSLAGGPQYFGPGTRLLVL.

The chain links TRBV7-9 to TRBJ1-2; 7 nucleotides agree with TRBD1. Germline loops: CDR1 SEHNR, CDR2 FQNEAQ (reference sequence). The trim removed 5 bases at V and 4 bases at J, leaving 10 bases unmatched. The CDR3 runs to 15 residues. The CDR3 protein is CASSPTEGATYGYTF. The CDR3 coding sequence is TGTGCCAGCAGCCCAACGGAGGGGGCGACCTATGGCTACACCTTC.

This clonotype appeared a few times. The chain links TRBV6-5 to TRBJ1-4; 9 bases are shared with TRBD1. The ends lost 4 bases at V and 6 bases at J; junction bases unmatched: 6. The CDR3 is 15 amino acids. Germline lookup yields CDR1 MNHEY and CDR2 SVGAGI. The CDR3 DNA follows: TGTGCCAGCAGTTGGCAGACAGGGGGGGATGAAAAACTGTTTTTT. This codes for CASSWQTGGDEKLFF.

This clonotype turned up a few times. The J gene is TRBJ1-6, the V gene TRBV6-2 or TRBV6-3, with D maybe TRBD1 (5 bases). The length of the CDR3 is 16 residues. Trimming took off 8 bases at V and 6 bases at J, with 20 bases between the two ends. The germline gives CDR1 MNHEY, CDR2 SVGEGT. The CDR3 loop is CASDGDATIPNSPLHF. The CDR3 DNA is TGTGCCAGCGATGGGGACGCTACGATCCCTAATTCACCCCTCCACTTT.

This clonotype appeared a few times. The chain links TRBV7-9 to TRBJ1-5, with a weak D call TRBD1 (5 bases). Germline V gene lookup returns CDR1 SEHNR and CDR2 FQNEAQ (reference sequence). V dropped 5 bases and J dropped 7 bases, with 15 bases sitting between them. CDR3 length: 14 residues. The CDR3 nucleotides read TGTGCCAGCAGCCCGAGCTGGGGGTCACAGCCCCAGCATTTT. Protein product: CASSPSWGSQPQHF.

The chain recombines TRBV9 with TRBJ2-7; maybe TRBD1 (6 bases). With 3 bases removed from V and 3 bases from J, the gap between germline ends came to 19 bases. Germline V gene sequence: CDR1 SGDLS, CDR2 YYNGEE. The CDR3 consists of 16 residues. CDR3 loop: CASSAEVGGGVYEQYF. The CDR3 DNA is TGTGCCAGCAGCGCCGAAGTTGGGGGCGGAGTCTACGAGCAGTACTTC.

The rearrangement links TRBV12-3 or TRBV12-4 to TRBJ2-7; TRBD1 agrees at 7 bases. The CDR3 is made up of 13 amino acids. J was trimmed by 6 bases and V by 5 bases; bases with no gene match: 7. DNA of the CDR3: TGTGCCAGCAGTATACGACAGGGCGGCGAGCAGTACTTC. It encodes CASSIRQGGEQYF.

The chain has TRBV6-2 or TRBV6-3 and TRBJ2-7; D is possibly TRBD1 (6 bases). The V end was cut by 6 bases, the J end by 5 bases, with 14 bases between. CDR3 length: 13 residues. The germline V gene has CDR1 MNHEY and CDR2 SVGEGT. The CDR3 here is CASRLMGAHEQYF. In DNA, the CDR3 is TGTGCCAGCAGACTAATGGGGGCCCACGAGCAGTACTTC.

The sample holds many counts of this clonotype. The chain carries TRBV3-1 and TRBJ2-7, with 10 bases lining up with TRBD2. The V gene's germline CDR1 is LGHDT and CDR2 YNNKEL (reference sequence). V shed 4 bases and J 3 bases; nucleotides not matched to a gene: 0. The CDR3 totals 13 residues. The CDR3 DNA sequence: TGTGCCAGCAGCCGGACTAGCGGCTACGAGCAGTACTTC. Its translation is CASSRTSGYEQYF.

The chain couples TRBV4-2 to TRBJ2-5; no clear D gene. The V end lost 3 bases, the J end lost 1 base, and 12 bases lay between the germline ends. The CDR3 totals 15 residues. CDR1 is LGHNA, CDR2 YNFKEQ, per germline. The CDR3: CASSQHPGLQETQYF. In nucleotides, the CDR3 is TGTGCCAGCAGCCAGCACCCCGGGCTCCAAGAGACCCAGTACTTC.

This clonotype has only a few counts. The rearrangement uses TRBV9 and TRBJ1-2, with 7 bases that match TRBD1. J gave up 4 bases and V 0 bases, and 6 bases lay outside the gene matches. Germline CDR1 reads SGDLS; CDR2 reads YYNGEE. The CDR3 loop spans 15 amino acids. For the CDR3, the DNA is TGTGCCAGCAGCGTAGAGGCAGGGGGGATCTATGGCTACACCTTC. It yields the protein CASSVEAGGIYGYTF.

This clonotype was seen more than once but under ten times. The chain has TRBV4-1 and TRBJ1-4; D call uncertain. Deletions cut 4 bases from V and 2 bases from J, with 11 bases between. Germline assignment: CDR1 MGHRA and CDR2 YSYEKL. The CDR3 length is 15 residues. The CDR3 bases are TGCGCCAGCAGCCCGATAGGTTATACTAATGAAAAACTGTTTTTT. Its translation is CASSPIGYTNEKLFF.

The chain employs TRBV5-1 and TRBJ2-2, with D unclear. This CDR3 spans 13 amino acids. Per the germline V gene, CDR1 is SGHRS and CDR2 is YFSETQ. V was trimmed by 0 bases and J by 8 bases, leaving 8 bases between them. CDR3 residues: CASSLDGGGELFF. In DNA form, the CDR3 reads TGCGCCAGCAGCTTGGACGGCGGAGGGGAGCTGTTTTTT.

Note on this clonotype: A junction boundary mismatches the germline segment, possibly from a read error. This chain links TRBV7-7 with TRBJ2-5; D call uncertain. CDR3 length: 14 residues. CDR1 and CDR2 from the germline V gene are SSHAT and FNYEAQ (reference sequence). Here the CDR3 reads CASSLAPIQETQYF. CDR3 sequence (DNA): TGTGCTAGCAGCTTAGCTCCCATCCAGGAGACCCAGTACTTC.

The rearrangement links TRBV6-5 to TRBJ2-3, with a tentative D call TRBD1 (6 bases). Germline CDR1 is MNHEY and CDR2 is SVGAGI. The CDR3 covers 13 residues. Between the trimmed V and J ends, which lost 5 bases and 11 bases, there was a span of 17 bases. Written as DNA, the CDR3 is TGTGCCAGCAGTACACTACAGGGCGCCCTGCAGTATTTT. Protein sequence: CASSTLQGALQYF.

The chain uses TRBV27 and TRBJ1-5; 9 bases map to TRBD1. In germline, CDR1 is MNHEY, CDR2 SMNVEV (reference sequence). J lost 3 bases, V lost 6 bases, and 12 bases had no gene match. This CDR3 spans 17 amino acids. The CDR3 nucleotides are TGTGCCAGCAGGCCCTCGCCCCGGACAGGGGACAATCAGCCCCAGCATTTT. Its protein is CASRPSPRTGDNQPQHF.

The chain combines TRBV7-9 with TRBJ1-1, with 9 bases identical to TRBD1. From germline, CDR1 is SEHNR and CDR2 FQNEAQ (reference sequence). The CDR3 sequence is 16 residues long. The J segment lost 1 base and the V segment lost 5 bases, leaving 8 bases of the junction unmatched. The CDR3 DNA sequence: TGTGCCAGCAGCAATATGGGGACAGGGCGGAACACTGAAGCTTTCTTT. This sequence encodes CASSNMGTGRNTEAFF.

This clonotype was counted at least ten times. CDR3 sequence (DNA): TGTGCCAGCGAACGACGCAGGGGACAAGAGACCCAGTACTTC. This sequence encodes CASERRRGQETQYF. The chain combines TRBV7-2 with TRBJ2-5; D is possibly TRBD1 (6 bases). Per germline, CDR1 SGHTA and CDR2 FQGNSA. The CDR3 consists of 14 residues. Deletions cut 8 bases from V and 2 bases from J, with 15 bases between.

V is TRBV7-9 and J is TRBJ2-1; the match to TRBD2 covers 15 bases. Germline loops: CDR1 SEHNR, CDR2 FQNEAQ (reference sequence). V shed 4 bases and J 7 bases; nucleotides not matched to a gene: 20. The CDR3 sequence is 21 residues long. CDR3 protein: CASSSSRRGLAGGRMWNEQFF. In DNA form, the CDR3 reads TGTGCCAGCAGCTCCTCTAGACGGGGACTAGCGGGAGGTCGGATGTGGAATGAGCAGTTCTTC.

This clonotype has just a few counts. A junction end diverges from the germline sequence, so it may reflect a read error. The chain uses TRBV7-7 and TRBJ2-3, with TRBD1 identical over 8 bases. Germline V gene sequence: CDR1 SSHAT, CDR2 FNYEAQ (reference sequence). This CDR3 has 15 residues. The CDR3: CASSLVGQATDTQYF. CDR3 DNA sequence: TGTGCTAGCAGCTTAGTGGGACAGGCCACAGATACGCAGTATTTT.

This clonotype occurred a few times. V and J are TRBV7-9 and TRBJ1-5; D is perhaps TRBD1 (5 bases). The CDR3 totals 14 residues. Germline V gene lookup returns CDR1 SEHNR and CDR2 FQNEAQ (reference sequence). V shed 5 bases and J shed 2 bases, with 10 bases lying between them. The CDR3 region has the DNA TGTGCCAGCAGCCGGGGGGTAGGCAATCAGCCCCAGCATTTT. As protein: CASSRGVGNQPQHF.